This passage covers 23 T cell receptor beta chains from one sample sequenced in a study of T cell changes during pregnancy in multiple sclerosis (dated by TCRdb to the late 2010s). The library was generated by the immunoSEQ multiplex PCR assay. TCRdb took over this immuneACCESS table, retaining in-frame rearrangements with V and J assigned. Such tables are incomplete; in checked studies, under half of the missing clones stem from an unresolved V gene, and the remainder is unexplained. In all, the sample holds roughly 30,000 clones, and under 95% of those were seen once. The ten most abundant clones make up 0.4% to 0.5% of the sample. Here the sequenced sample was CD4+ T cells from peripheral blood mononuclear cells, taken in the second trimester of pregnancy. Source of these receptors: a female donor with multiple sclerosis, enrolled in a pregnancy study.

V and J are TRBV4-2 and TRBJ2-2, with 8 bases that match TRBD2. Looked up from germline, CDR1 is LGHNA and CDR2 is YNFKEQ. Germline trimming cut 6 bases from V and 7 bases from J; bases unmatched to any gene: 13. The CDR3 runs to 16 residues. For the CDR3, the DNA is TGTGCCAGCAGAACCGGGACTAGAGGGTTTCTCGGGGAGCTGTTTTTT. This translates into CASRTGTRGFLGELFF.

V is TRBV5-6 and J is TRBJ2-3; 8 bases match TRBD2. Germline-derived CDR1 and CDR2 are SGHDT and YYEEEE. The CDR3 runs to 16 residues. V trimming: 0 bases; J trimming: 7 bases; junction bases outside the gene matches: 10. CDR3 protein: CASSLGGLGFQNTQYF. CDR3 sequence (DNA): TGTGCCAGCAGCTTGGGGGGACTAGGCTTTCAGAATACGCAGTATTTT.

The V gene is TRBV2, the J gene TRBJ1-3; D possibly corresponds to TRBD1 (5 bases). The CDR3 contains 19 residues. Germline assignment: CDR1 SNHLY and CDR2 FYNNEI. V lost 0 bases and J 4 bases, leaving 22 bases between the germline ends. This CDR3 reads CASSEAQGSFLESGNTIYF. The CDR3 DNA reads as TGTGCCAGCAGTGAAGCGCAGGGATCTTTCCTGGAATCAGGAAACACCATATATTTT.

The chain joins TRBV7-9 to TRBJ1-4, with a weak D call TRBD1 (5 bases). V gave up 3 bases and J gave up 7 bases, with 18 bases separating them. CDR1 and CDR2 from the germline V gene are SEHNR and FQNEAQ (reference sequence). The CDR3 covers 16 residues. The CDR3 sequence: CASSLLLGGGGEKLFF. The CDR3 DNA reads as TGTGCCAGCAGCTTGCTTTTGGGAGGTGGGGGTGAAAAACTGTTTTTT.

The genes are TRBV19 and TRBJ1-5, with 7 nucleotides matching TRBD1. This CDR3 has 17 amino acids. The junction had 13 bases not matched to a gene; V was cut back by 3 bases and J by 5 bases. Per the germline V gene, CDR1 is LNHDA and CDR2 is SQIVND (reference sequence). CDR3 bases: TGTGCCAGTAGTATTCCTCGTACAGGGGTCATGTATCAGCCCCAGCATTTT. It specifies CASSIPRTGVMYQPQHF.

The gene calls are TRBV21-1 and TRBJ2-7; the D call of TRBD1 is as the table states it, not checked on the DNA. TRBV21-1 counts as a pseudogene. The CDR3 extends over 14 amino acids. This CDR3 is CASSDSTGAYEQYF. The CDR3 nucleotides are TGTGCCAGCAGCGACTCGACAGGGGCCTACGAGCAGTACTTC.

The chain couples TRBV20-1 to TRBJ2-1; D is perhaps TRBD2 (5 bases). Germline CDR1 and CDR2: DFQATT and SNEGSKA (reference sequence). The CDR3 length is 11 residues. The CDR3 DNA follows: TGCACCCCTAAGTACAATGAGGGGCAGTTCTTC. It specifies CTPKYNEGQFF.

This rearrangement joins TRBV7-9 to TRBJ2-2, with D perhaps TRBD2 (5 bases). CDR1 is SEHNR, CDR2 FQNEAQ, per germline (reference sequence). There are 16 residues in the CDR3. V lost 1 base and J lost 0, with 9 bases in between. CDR3 residues: CASSLVRGANTGELFF. CDR3 DNA sequence: TGTGCCAGCAGCTTAGTTCGGGGTGCGAACACCGGGGAGCTGTTTTTT.

This chain joins TRBV9 and TRBJ2-3; D call uncertain. The CDR3 sequence is 15 residues long. V shed 0 bases and J shed 2 bases, with 10 bases lying between them. Germline V gene lookup returns CDR1 SGDLS and CDR2 YYNGEE. The CDR3 DNA is TGTGCCAGCAGCGTAGGGGCAACACCCACAGATACGCAGTATTTT. The encoded protein is CASSVGATPTDTQYF.

The chain couples TRBV10-3 to TRBJ2-7, with 9 bases fitting TRBD2. Germline CDR1 is ENHRY and CDR2 is SYGVKD. CDR3 length equals 14 residues. V was clipped by 10 bases and J by 7 bases; unmatched bases: 14. CDR3: CATKALAGWDEQYF. In DNA, the CDR3 is TGTGCCACAAAGGCCCTAGCGGGATGGGATGAGCAGTACTTC.

CDR3 amino acids: CASSLGQVYGYTF. In nucleotides, the CDR3 is TGTGCCAGCAGTCTAGGACAGGTCTATGGCTACACCTTC. V and J are TRBV28 and TRBJ1-2, with 7 nucleotides matching TRBD1. Germline CDR1 is MDHEN and CDR2 is SYDVKM. The V gene end was trimmed by 5 bases and the J gene end by 4 bases; junction bases not matched to a gene: 4. This CDR3 is built from 13 residues.

This clone occurred a few times. The chain combines TRBV11-2 with TRBJ1-4; TRBD1 matches 8 bases. V trimming: 5 bases; J trimming: 5 bases; junction bases outside the gene matches: 4. Germline-derived CDR1 and CDR2 are SGHAT and FQNNGV. This CDR3 has 14 amino acids. The CDR3 region is CASSEQGVNEKLFF. DNA for the CDR3: TGTGCCAGCAGCGAACAGGGGGTGAATGAAAAACTGTTTTTT.

This clone was counted a single time. This chain connects TRBV6-5 to TRBJ1-2, with 9 bases matching TRBD1. The CDR3 is 15 residues long. Germline CDR1 reads MNHEY; CDR2 reads SVGAGI. Trimming took 6 bases from V and 2 from J; bases not matched to a gene: 7. The CDR3, as DNA: TGTGCCAGCAGGAACGGCGGGACAGGGAACTATGGCTACACCTTC. Protein product: CASRNGGTGNYGYTF.

This chain joins TRBV5-1 and TRBJ1-1, with D maybe TRBD1 (6 bases). V lost 4 bases and J 5 bases, leaving 15 bases between the germline ends. Germline V CDR1 and CDR2: SGHRS, YFSETQ. This CDR3 has 14 residues. The CDR3: CASSLGTLGTEAFF. The CDR3 DNA reads as TGCGCCAGCAGCCTCGGGACATTGGGGACTGAAGCTTTCTTT.

This rearrangement joins TRBV7-2 to TRBJ2-7, with D unresolved. The germline V gene has CDR1 SGHTA and CDR2 FQGNSA. V was trimmed by 5 bases and J by 7 bases, leaving 12 bases between them. CDR3 length: 12 residues. CDR3 protein: CASSHPAGEQYF. CDR3 bases: TGTGCCAGCAGCCATCCAGCCGGGGAGCAGTACTTC.

This clone was seen just once. The V gene is TRBV28, the J gene TRBJ1-4; D possibly corresponds to TRBD1 (5 bases). This CDR3 spans 14 amino acids. Trimming cost V 6 bases and J 5 bases, with 13 bases left between them. Germline CDR1 reads MDHEN; CDR2 reads SYDVKM. DNA for the CDR3: TGTGCCAGCAGCCTGGGACTTAACAATGAAAAACTGTTTTTT. This sequence encodes CASSLGLNNEKLFF.

This chain joins TRBV27 and TRBJ2-3; D might be TRBD1 (6 bases). CDR1 and CDR2 from the germline V gene are MNHEY and SMNVEV (reference sequence). The V gene lost 5 bases and the J gene lost 10 bases, with 22 bases spanning the gap. The CDR3 is 15 residues long. DNA for the CDR3: TGTGCCAGCAGTGTCTCCTCCTGGGACACTTGGTCGCAGTATTTT. This gives the protein CASSVSSWDTWSQYF.

This clone is a singleton in its sample. The V call is TRBV19, the J call TRBJ2-3; a possible D gene is TRBD2 (5 bases). Per germline, CDR1 LNHDA and CDR2 SQIVND (reference sequence). This CDR3 has 14 residues. Trimming took off 1 base at V and 1 base at J, with 6 bases between the two ends. Written as DNA, the CDR3 is TGTGCCAGTAGTATAGGAGCGGGCACAGATACGCAGTATTTT. Encoded protein: CASSIGAGTDTQYF.

The rearrangement uses TRBV4-1 and TRBJ1-2, with D perhaps matching TRBD1 (5 bases). V lost 1 base and J 2 bases, leaving 17 bases between the germline ends. This CDR3 region has 17 residues. Germline values: CDR1 MGHRA, CDR2 YSYEKL. The CDR3 DNA sequence: TGCGCCAGCAGCCAAGGCCGGGCGGGACGGATAAACTATGGCTACACCTTC. Protein: CASSQGRAGRINYGYTF.

The chain couples TRBV7-3 to TRBJ2-7; 8 positions match TRBD2. The V gene's germline CDR1 is SGHTA and CDR2 FQGTGA. There are 17 residues in the CDR3. The V gene end was trimmed by 5 bases and the J gene end by 2 bases; junction bases not matched to a gene: 14. The CDR3 sequence is CASSHRGALAVTYEQYF. The CDR3 nucleotides are TGTGCCAGCAGCCATCGAGGGGCACTAGCGGTAACCTACGAGCAGTACTTC.

V is TRBV7-9 and J is TRBJ2-7; D perhaps matches TRBD2 (5 bases). The CDR3 contains 12 residues. Germline loops: CDR1 SEHNR, CDR2 FQNEAQ (reference sequence). Trimming took 2 bases from V and 6 from J, leaving 8 bases between them. CDR3 in amino acids: CASSLPAGEQYF. Here the CDR3 DNA reads TGTGCCAGCAGCTTACCGGCGGGCGAGCAGTACTTC.

The rearrangement links TRBV1 to TRBJ1-4. TRBV1 represents a pseudogene. The CDR3 extends over 15 amino acids. The CDR3 bases are TGCACCAGCAGCCAAGTCTCGGGGAGCAATGAAAAACTGTTTTTT. As protein: CTSSQVSGSNEKLFF.

This chain connects TRBV5-1 to TRBJ2-7; unclear D gene. The V gene's germline CDR1 is SGHRS and CDR2 YFSETQ. This CDR3 has 12 residues. The germline V and J ends were trimmed by 7 bases and 1 base, with 9 bases remaining between them. CDR3 in amino acids: CASAPESYEQYF. CDR3 nucleotide sequence: TGCGCCAGCGCACCAGAATCCTACGAGCAGTACTTC.